This record looks at one T cell receptor beta chain sequence and its context. Antigen: not known. These data are taken from a study of cytomegalovirus exposure and HLA in healthy donors. Study overall: Tens of millions of unique TCRs from HLA-typed donors made up an early data release. Study findings and constraints: For TCR beta chains, V- and J-gene trimming was later linked to a missense DCLRE1C variant.

60 Vbeta and 13 Jbeta primers were used in PCR. Clones were read by immunoSEQ multiplex PCR, and TCRdb kept only the in-frame ones, dropping some. The table lists 100,000 to 150,000 clones, more than 75% of them singletons. Sequenced sample: PBMCs. This TCR came from a woman aged 60-70 years in good health and CMV-seropositive.

For the CDR3, the DNA is TGTGCCAGCAGCTTGGCGGCGGGGGCTGGCCCTGAAGCTTTCTTT. Its protein is CASSLAAGAGPEAFF. This chain links TRBV5-5 with TRBJ1-1, with D tentatively TRBD1 (6 bases). V was pared by 0 bases and J by 6 bases, with 15 bases between. The CDR3 contains 15 residues. CDR1 and CDR2 from the germline V gene are SGHKS and YYEKEE (reference sequence). Drawing the rest from reference TRBV5-5 and TRBJ1-1, the complete variable domain is DAGVTQSPTHLIKTRGQQVTLRCSPISGHKSVSWYQQVLGQGPQFIFQYYEKEERGRGNFPDRFSARQFPNYSSELNVNALLLGDSALYLCASSLAAGAGPEAFFGQGTRLTVV.